The source of this TCR beta chain is a study of T cells after yellow fever vaccination. For the study at large: For low cell numbers, libraries were made with SMART-Seq v4 Ultra Low Input. Study-wide results and caveats: Subsequent to the booster, the majority of primary-vaccination clones reappeared (under 98% CD4, approximately 85% CD8). Contaminants from the bulk population, in the form of abundant clonotypes, could be found in FACS-sorted repertoires.

Per the germline V gene, CDR1 is LNHNV and CDR2 is YYDKDF (reference sequence). Trimming cost V 7 bases and J 2 bases; bases outside gene matches: 3. The CDR3 runs to 13 residues. Worth noting for this clonotype: Its specificity is not known.

TCR cDNA was made by 5'RACE template switching, adding a universal primer site and UMIs. TCRdb recomputed calls from the 5' RACE reads with MiXCR, one row per CDR3 protein. Among approximately 300,000 distinct CDR3 sequences listed, around 6.8% were seen once. The TCR originated in a man younger than 35 who received the YFV17D yellow fever vaccine. This rearrangement joins TRBV15 to TRBJ1-1, with 8 positions matching TRBD1. The source material was PBMCs, sampled 45 days after the first yellow fever vaccination. The CDR3 sequence: CATNRGENTEAFF. The CDR3, as DNA: TGTGCCACCAACAGGGGGGAAAACACTGAAGCTTTCTTT.